Detailed here is one T cell receptor (beta chain). Its antigen remains unidentified. Per-base quality was not reported, and no clone a single base away is much larger than it. The germline V gene provides CDR1 SGDLS and CDR2 YYNGEE. V lost 0 bases and J lost 0 bases, and the count of bases not matched to a germline gene is 4. Counted from cysteine to phenylalanine, this CDR3 has 16 amino acids. Only the CDR3 region is kept as DNA, spanning 48 bases read in frame from base 1. Whole blood was collected in K2EDTA tubes by collaborating institutions according to the institutions' own protocols. For TCRbeta analysis, collaborators shipped samples in one of three forms: frozen whole blood, isolated PBMCs, or DNA extracted from either of those sample types. These data are taken from a study of blood T cell repertoires in COVID-19 (TCRdb year 2020). Some background on the complete study: Collaborator samples came from the United States, Italy and Spain and covered acute and convalescent phases of COVID-19. A de-identified subject ID, COVID-19 status, age in years and sex were almost always included in the sample metadata. The repertoires were released in a freely available public database intended as a resource for research on the immune response to SARS-CoV-2. HLA class I and class II types, where available, came from metadata supplied by the sample provider rather than from assay-based typing. The prospective study material was composed of cDNA or gDNA derived from T cells, B-cell-depleted T cells, or PBMCs. Deeply sampled blood TCRbeta repertoires from subjects exposed to, actively infected with, or recovered from COVID-19 were included in the dataset. Samples were obtained from the ongoing ImmuneRACE study (first 160 participants) and from 1,200 or so subjects provided by 6 global collaborators. Study-wide findings and limitations: How much clinical and demographic metadata was included differed by source and by participant, and the metadata was provided uncurated.

TCRbeta CDR3 regions were amplified from genomic DNA using the immunoSEQ Assay, a bias-controlled multiplex PCR. Per the source publication's procedure: The number of nucleated cells in each sample was estimated from the amplification of reference gene primers within the assay. Sequence reads were collapsed and filtered to measure the absolute abundance of every unique TCRbeta CDR3 rearrangement. For each sample, productive Simpson clonality was calculated as the square root of Simpson's diversity index across productive rearrangements. Not all clones reach the TCRdb copy of this immuneACCESS table, which keeps in-frame sequences only. Checked studies attribute under half of the gap to unresolved V genes and leave the rest unexplained. D and trimming come from the DNA, and the V and J calls and clone size come from that table. This sample comprises 200,000 to 250,000 clones, around nine tenths of them detected only once. 3% to 3.5% of the sample is held by the ten biggest clonotypes.

The TCR was taken from a man aged 55 to 69 with acute or convalescent COVID-19. Source material: peripheral blood. This receptor chain uses TRBV9 and TRBJ1-1, and 8 junctional nucleotides match TRBD1. The CDR3 region: CASSVGGQGVNTEAFF. The DNA reads as follows: TGTGCCAGCAGCGTAGGAGGACAGGGAGTGAACACTGAAGCTTTCTTT.